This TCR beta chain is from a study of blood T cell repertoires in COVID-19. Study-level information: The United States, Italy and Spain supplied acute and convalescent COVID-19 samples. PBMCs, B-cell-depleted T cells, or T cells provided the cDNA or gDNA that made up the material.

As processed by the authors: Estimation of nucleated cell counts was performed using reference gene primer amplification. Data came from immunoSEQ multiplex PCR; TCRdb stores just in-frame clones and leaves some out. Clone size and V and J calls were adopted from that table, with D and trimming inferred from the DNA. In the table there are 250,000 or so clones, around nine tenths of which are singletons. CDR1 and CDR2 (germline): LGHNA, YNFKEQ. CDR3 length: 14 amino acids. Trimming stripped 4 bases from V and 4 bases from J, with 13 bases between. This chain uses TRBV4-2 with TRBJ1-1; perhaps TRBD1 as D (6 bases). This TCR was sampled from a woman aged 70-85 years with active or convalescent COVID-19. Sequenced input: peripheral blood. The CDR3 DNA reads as TGTGCCAGCAGCCGAGGCGAAGGGGGCACTGAAGCTTTCTTT. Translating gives CASSRGEGGTEAFF.